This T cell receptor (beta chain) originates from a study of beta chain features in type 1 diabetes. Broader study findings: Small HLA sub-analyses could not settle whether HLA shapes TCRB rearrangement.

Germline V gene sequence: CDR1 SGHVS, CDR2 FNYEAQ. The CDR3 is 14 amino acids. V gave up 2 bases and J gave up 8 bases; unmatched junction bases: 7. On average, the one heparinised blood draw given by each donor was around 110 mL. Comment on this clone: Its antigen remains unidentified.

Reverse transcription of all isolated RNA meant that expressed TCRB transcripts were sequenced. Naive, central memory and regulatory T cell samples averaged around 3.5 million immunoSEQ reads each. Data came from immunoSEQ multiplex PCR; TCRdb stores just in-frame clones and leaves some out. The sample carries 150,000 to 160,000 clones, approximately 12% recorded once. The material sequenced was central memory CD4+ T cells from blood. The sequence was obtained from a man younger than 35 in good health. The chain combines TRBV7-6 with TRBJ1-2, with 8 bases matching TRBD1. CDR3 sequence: CASSLMDREGGYTF. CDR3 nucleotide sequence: TGTGCCAGCAGCTTAATGGACAGGGAAGGGGGCTACACCTTC.